Listed below are T cell receptor beta chains from one sample, sequenced in a study of regulatory T cells in long-lasting Graves disease. MiXCR, run by TCRdb on the multiplex PCR reads, gives a single entry per CDR3 protein. The repertoire holds roughly 560,000 distinct CDR3 sequences, with about 16% as singletons. The data were also submitted as part of a second study, on T cells in Graves' hyperthyroidism and ophthalmopathy.

The sample was peripheral blood mononuclear cells (PBMCs), taken at new diagnosis, from a patient treated with antithyroid drugs. These receptors came from a woman aged 40 to 65 with Graves disease. CDR3s include the opening cysteine and the closing phenylalanine or tryptophan. The order of the fields is J gene, D gene, clone size, V gene, CDR3 DNA, CDR3 protein. D genes are given only for firm matches. Clone size, where shown, is once, few, many, or a class for clones that have expanded.

TRBJ2-5,.,many,TRBV12-3/TRBV12-4,TGTGCCAGCAGTACCGGGGGTTTGGGGTGGGGAGAGACCCAGTACTTC,CASSTGGLGWGETQYF
TRBJ1-1,.,few,TRBV6-5,TGTGCCAGCAGTTACTCGAAGGGTAAGAACACTGAAGCTTTCTTT,CASSYSKGKNTEAFF
TRBJ1-2,.,.,TRBV6-1,TGTGCCAGCAGACCAAAAGGGGACTATGGCTACACCTTC,CASRPKGDYGYTF
TRBJ1-1,.,many,TRBV27,TGTGCCAGCAGTCCGGGGGTTGGCACTGAAGCTTTCTTT,CASSPGVGTEAFF
TRBJ1-4,.,many,TRBV11-2,TGTGCCAGCAGCTTTGGGGACACTGATGAAAAACTGTTTTTT,CASSFGDTDEKLFF
TRBJ2-2,TRBD2,many,TRBV12-3/TRBV12-4,TGTGCCAGCAGCCGTAGCGGGGGCCGGACCGGGGAGCTGTTTTTT,CASSRSGGRTGELFF
TRBJ2-3,TRBD2,many,TRBV20-1,TGCAGTGCTCCTACTAGCGGGGCGGGGGATACGCAGTATTTT,CSAPTSGAGDTQYF
TRBJ2-7,TRBD1,.,TRBV19,TGTGCCAGTAGTATCCAACGGACAGGGGGGTCCTACGAGCAGTACTTC,CASSIQRTGGSYEQYF
TRBJ2-7,.,.,TRBV27,TGTGCCAGCAGTCCCCGAGGAAAGGAGCAGTACTTC,CASSPRGKEQYF
TRBJ2-3,.,.,TRBV3-1,TGTGCCAGCAGCCAAGATCACTTCGTAGGGGGGCCCCGTAGACAGTATTTT,CASSQDHFVGGPRRQYF
TRBJ1-4,TRBD1,.,TRBV18,TGTGCCAGCTCACCACGACAGGGATGGGGTGAAAAACTGTTTTTT,CASSPRQGWGEKLFF
TRBJ2-3,.,many,TRBV3-1,TGTGCCAGCAGGCCGGGGACCAGGGGAGATACGCAGTATTTT,CASRPGTRGDTQYF
TRBJ2-1,TRBD1,many,TRBV12-3/TRBV12-4,TGTGCCAGCACCTGGGCATACAGGGGTGGAGAGCAGTTCTTC,CASTWAYRGGEQFF
TRBJ2-1,TRBD2,many,TRBV2,TGTGCCAGCAGCCGGACTAGCGGGGCCTACAATGAGCAGTTCTTC,CASSRTSGAYNEQFF
TRBJ1-1,TRBD1,.,TRBV10-3,TGTGCCATCAGTGAGTGGGGACAGCAGAACACTGAAGCTTTCTTT,CAISEWGQQNTEAFF
TRBJ1-2,.,.,TRBV20-1,TGCAGTGCTAGGGAGTTCGGGGGTAACTATTTTGGCTACACCTTC,CSAREFGGNYFGYTF
TRBJ2-3,.,.,TRBV24-1,TGTGCCACCGGGAGAGGAGACACAGATACGCAGTATTTT,CATGRGDTDTQYF
TRBJ2-3,TRBD2,.,TRBV11-1,TGTGCCAGCAGCCAAGTTTGGGGGGGAGGAGATACGCAGTATTTT,CASSQVWGGGDTQYF
TRBJ1-1,.,few,TRBV9,TGTGCCAGCACCCCAAGACGAGGGAGCACTGAAGCTTTCTTT,CASTPRRGSTEAFF
TRBJ1-1,.,many,TRBV20-1,TGCAGTGCTAGAGATCGCCTCGGCAGGAAGAACCTGAACACTGAAGCTTTCTTT,CSARDRLGRKNLNTEAFF
TRBJ1-3,.,few,TRBV9,TGTGCCAGCAGCGGGACACGAAACACCATATATTTT,CASSGTRNTIYF
TRBJ1-2,.,many,TRBV15,TGTGCCACCAGCAGAGAATCTGGTCTGGAAAACTATGGCTACACCTTC,CATSRESGLENYGYTF
TRBJ2-6,TRBD1,.,TRBV2,TGTGCCAGCAGTGCGGTGAGGGGGCCTGGGGCCAACGTCCTGACTTTC,CASSAVRGPGANVLTF
TRBJ1-4,.,.,TRBV19,TGTGCCAGTATCCCTCGCGGGGGTGGGCATGAAAAACTGTTTTTT,CASIPRGGGHEKLFF
TRBJ1-6,.,few,TRBV20-1,TGCAGTGCTAGAGGGCAGGTGGATTCACCCCTCCACTTT,CSARGQVDSPLHF
TRBJ1-1,.,.,TRBV7-2,TGTGCCAGCAGCTTAATGCGTGTAGGGGGGGGGGGCACTGAAGCTTTCTTT,CASSLMRVGGGGTEAFF
TRBJ1-1,.,many,TRBV20-1,TGCAGTGCTGGGGGTTCCACTGAAGCTTTCTTT,CSAGGSTEAFF
TRBJ2-3,TRBD2,.,TRBV29-1,TGCAGCGTTGAGCACCTAGCGGTCGGCACAAGTTCTATCACAGATACGCAGTATTTT,CSVEHLAVGTSSITDTQYF
TRBJ1-2,TRBD1,many,TRBV7-2,TGTGCCAGCAGCCGCGGGCCACAGGGGGCGGATGGCTACACCTTC,CASSRGPQGADGYTF
TRBJ2-1,.,many,TRBV6-9,TGTGCCAGCAGTTGGGGGGGGGCAGCGAATGAGCAGTTCTTC,CASSWGGAANEQFF
TRBJ2-3,.,many,TRBV7-8,TGTGCCAGCAGCCCTAGGTCAGCGGTCCTCACAGATACGCAGTATTTT,CASSPRSAVLTDTQYF
TRBJ2-7,TRBD2,many,TRBV12-3/TRBV12-4,TGTGCCAGCAGTCCCCTTGCGGGGGAGGGATCCGAGCAGTACTTC,CASSPLAGEGSEQYF
TRBJ1-2,.,many,TRBV12-3/TRBV12-4,TGTGCCAGCAGTTTAGCGAGCCGGACGGGTGGCTACACCTTC,CASSLASRTGGYTF
TRBJ2-3,.,.,TRBV12-3/TRBV12-4,TGTGCCAGCAGTCTTTCAGGGGGGGGTAGCACAGATACGCAGTATTTT,CASSLSGGGSTDTQYF
TRBJ1-2,.,many,TRBV12-3/TRBV12-4,TGTGCCAGCAGGGACCGGGACACTAAGACTCGGCTGAACTATGGCTACACCTTC,CASRDRDTKTRLNYGYTF
TRBJ2-3,.,.,TRBV4-1,TGCGCCAGCAGCCAAGTTCCGGGGGATACGCAGTATTTT,CASSQVPGDTQYF
TRBJ1-4,.,.,TRBV18,TGTGCCAGCTCACCCCCGTACGGAAATGAAAAACTGTTTTTT,CASSPPYGNEKLFF
TRBJ1-1,.,many,TRBV19,TGTGCCAGTAGTATTTCGGCAGACAACACTGAAGCTTTCTTT,CASSISADNTEAFF
TRBJ1-5,.,.,TRBV19,TGTGCCAGTGCTCCCACAGGGAATAGCAATCAGCCCCAGCATTTT,CASAPTGNSNQPQHF
TRBJ1-4,TRBD1,many,TRBV6-1,TGTGCCAGCAGTGAAGGCACTGACAGGGGAGTGGGAGAAAAACTGTTCTTT,CASSEGTDRGVGEKLFF
TRBJ1-1,TRBD1,many,TRBV3-1,TGTGCCAGCAGCCGGGGACAGGGAGGAACTGAAGCTTTCTTT,CASSRGQGGTEAFF
TRBJ2-3,.,many,TRBV27,TGTGCCAGCTCGGAAGAAGGATTCACAGATACGCAGTATTTT,CASSEEGFTDTQYF
TRBJ1-4,.,few,TRBV7-9,TGTGCCAGCAGCTTATCGGGTGGCGTGACTAATGAAAAACTGTTTTTT,CASSLSGGVTNEKLFF
TRBJ2-3,TRBD1,.,TRBV12-5,TGTGCTAGTGGTTCATCAGGGGGTGCAGATACGCAGTATTTT,CASGSSGGADTQYF
TRBJ2-7,.,.,TRBV6-1,TGTGCCAGCAGTGAAGAGCAGGGCACTGGGTCCTACGAGCAGTACTTC,CASSEEQGTGSYEQYF
TRBJ2-1,TRBD2,many,TRBV2,TGTGCCAGCTATTCCGGGACTAGCGGGGCTCCTGGGGCCTACAATGAGCAGTTCTTC,CASYSGTSGAPGAYNEQFF
TRBJ2-4,TRBD2,.,TRBV3-1,TGTGCCAGCAGCCAAGAAGAGGAGGCGGGGGGGCCTCGGGACATTCAGTACTTC,CASSQEEEAGGPRDIQYF
TRBJ1-4,.,many,TRBV2,TGTGCCAGCATAAGTGGAGGGTTCGAAAAACTGTTTTTT,CASISGGFEKLFF
TRBJ2-2,.,.,TRBV10-3,TGTGCCATCAGTGAGAGACAGACCGCGAACACCGGGGAGCTGTTTTTT,CAISERQTANTGELFF
TRBJ2-1,.,few,TRBV10-3,TGTGCCATCAGCCTCGACGGCAAAGCCAACAATGAGCAGTTCTTC,CAISLDGKANNEQFF